This TCR beta chain derives from a study of Tregs in tolerant kidney transplant recipients. Study information: Recipients received nonmyeloablative bone marrow transplants from related graft donors, with transient mixed chimerism.

Comment on this clone: Its antigen is unidentified. The sequenced fragment ends 3 residues before the CDR3 boundary, so the rest is inferred from the germline J gene.

Findings of the study overall: No direct test of biological reproducibility was done here.

Profiling relied on immunoSEQ multiplex PCR, and the TCRdb table lists in-frame clones only, not all of them. This table lists 31,000 or so clones. Thawed PBMCs were FACS-sorted into unstimulated CD4+CD25+CD127- regulatory T cells, CD4+CD25- non-regulatory cells, CD4 and CD8 cells. Germline CDR1 SEHNR, CDR2 FQNEAQ (reference sequence). This CDR3 comprises 15 residues. The J segment lost 5 bases and the V segment lost 4 bases, leaving 8 bases of the junction unmatched. Sequenced material: CD8+ T cells from blood, taken before the transplant. The V call is TRBV7-9, the J call TRBJ2-3, with TRBD1 identical over 8 bases. This sequence originates from a human donor who received a combined kidney and bone marrow transplant. The CDR3 bases that were read are TGTGCCAGCAGCTCCTTAGACAGGGGTGGAGATACG. Translating gives CASSSLDRGGDT. The entire CDR3 protein reads CASSSLDRGGDTQYF.